This T cell receptor beta chain came from a study of blood T cell repertoires in COVID-19. Across the whole study: Samples representing acute and convalescent COVID-19 were sourced from the United States, Italy and Spain. From T cells, B-cell-depleted T cells, or PBMCs came the material, which was cDNA or gDNA.

Germline CDR1 SGHRS, CDR2 YFSETQ. The V gene end was trimmed by 3 bases and the J gene end by 5 bases; junction bases not matched to a gene: 10. The length of the CDR3 is 16 residues. Original data processing: Estimation of nucleated cell counts relied on the amplification of reference gene primers. Clones were sequenced by immunoSEQ multiplex PCR, and TCRdb holds only the in-frame ones, with some missing. The DNA gave D and trimming, while V, J and clone size come from that table. Of tens of thousands of clones listed, around 79% are singletons. This chain joins TRBV5-1 and TRBJ1-2, with TRBD1 matching over 10 bases. What was sequenced was peripheral blood. This TCR derives from a human donor in a cohort sampled during active COVID-19. CDR3 in amino acids: CASSWGQGKVEYGYTF. In DNA, the CDR3 is TGCGCCAGCAGCTGGGGACAGGGGAAAGTGGAATATGGCTACACCTTC.